This T cell receptor beta chain was identified during a study of breast tumors, draining lymph nodes, adjacent tissues. The ends lost 0 bases at V and 3 bases at J; junction bases unmatched: 3. Germline V gene data show CDR1 as SGHRS and CDR2 as YFSETQ. The CDR3 length is 15 residues. TCRdb recomputed calls from the multiplex PCR reads with MiXCR, one row per CDR3 protein. Of approximately 100,000 distinct CDR3 sequences listed, around 20% are singletons. The table lists this clonotype with a few counts. Axillary draining lymph nodes of breast cancer patients supplied the node samples. This clonotype originated in a female donor with breast cancer. Some clones in this sample may be carry-over from other donors' samples. Sample: axillary lymph node tissue. V gene TRBV5-1 combines with J gene TRBJ1-1, with TRBD1 matching over 9 bases. Written as DNA, the CDR3 is TGCGCCAGCAGCTTGGGTTGGACAGGGGACACTGAAGCTTTCTTT. This sequence encodes CASSLGWTGDTEAFF.